A single sample is the source of the 24 T cell receptor beta chains below, sequenced in a study of patients and donors after allogeneic stem cell transplantation (dated by TCRdb to the early 2020s). Libraries were constructed by RT-PCR. The instrument given in TCRdb is NextSeq 550. TCRdb redid the processing of the public reads, applying fastp at Q25 and MiXCR, and retained in-frame beta chains. Rows with one shared CDR3 protein collapse into an entry with the most common genes and DNA. For this sample the table gives tens of thousands of distinct CDR3 sequences, of which roughly 52% were detected only once. Of the sample, roughly two thirds falls within the top ten clones. The sequenced sample consisted of blood, either unsorted or a sorted T cell fraction (not recorded which). The source of these receptors is a human donor who was either an allogeneic HSCT recipient or a stem cell or donor lymphocyte infusion donor (not recorded which). It is not recorded whose cells these are; they may come from a transplant donor.

The sample holds one count of this clonotype. This rearrangement joins TRBV20-1 to TRBJ2-1, with 13 bases matching TRBD2. V shed 5 bases, J shed 7 bases, and the junction held 17 bases outside the gene matches. The germline gives CDR1 DFQATT, CDR2 SNEGSKA (reference sequence). CDR3 length: 18 amino acids. DNA of the CDR3: TGCAGTGCTTCCCGTGGGACTAGCGGGACCTCTCGCGGGAATGAGCAGTTCTTC. It yields the protein CSASRGTSGTSRGNEQFF.

The chain carries TRBV7-3 and TRBJ2-1, with TRBD2 as a possible D gene (6 bases). Germline V gene sequence: CDR1 SGHTA, CDR2 FQGTGA. V lost 2 bases and J lost 2, with 13 bases in between. CDR3 length equals 16 residues. This CDR3 reads CASSLALVAAYNEQFF. The CDR3 DNA reads TGTGCCAGCAGCTTAGCACTCGTAGCGGCCTACAATGAGCAGTTCTTC.

This clonotype has more than one count but fewer than ten. The chain recombines TRBV28 with TRBJ1-3; D is perhaps TRBD1 (5 bases). The V gene lost 8 bases and the J gene lost 1 base, with 21 bases spanning the gap. In germline, CDR1 is MDHEN, CDR2 SYDVKM. This CDR3 spans 17 amino acids. CDR3 in DNA: TGTGCCAGCGGGGAGGGGAGTTCGCCTCCTTCTGGAAACACCATATATTTT. It specifies CASGEGSSPPSGNTIYF.

The rearrangement joins TRBV12-3 or TRBV12-4 to TRBJ1-2; 7 bases line up with TRBD1. The CDR3 length is 15 residues. J lost 9 bases, V lost 4 bases, and 14 bases had no gene match. DNA of the CDR3: TGTGCCAGCAGTTACACCACTGGACAGGCTCTCTGCTACACCTTC. Protein product: CASSYTTGQALCYTF.

This clonotype was seen a few times. This chain connects TRBV6-5 to TRBJ1-3; tentatively, D is TRBD1 (5 bases). The CDR3 sequence is 15 residues long. Germline assignment: CDR1 MNHEY and CDR2 SVGAGI. V dropped 6 bases and J dropped 4 bases, with 16 bases sitting between them. The CDR3 loop is CASRIAGVAGNTIYF. The DNA for the CDR3 is TGTGCCAGCAGAATCGCGGGGGTGGCAGGAAACACCATATATTTT.

This clonotype was found a few times. The chain employs TRBV20-1 and TRBJ1-6; TRBD1 matches 7 bases. Germline CDR1 reads DFQATT; CDR2 reads SNEGSKA (reference sequence). V shed 5 bases and J 7 bases; nucleotides not matched to a gene: 8. This CDR3 spans 14 amino acids. This chain's CDR3 is CSAFHDRDNSPLHF. CDR3 in DNA: TGCAGTGCTTTCCATGACAGGGACAATTCACCCCTCCACTTT.

This chain uses TRBV7-9 with TRBJ1-1, with no clear D. V was cut by 8 bases and J by 3 bases, with 10 bases left in between. This CDR3 has 12 amino acids. Germline V gives CDR1 SEHNR, CDR2 FQNEAQ (reference sequence). CDR3 protein: CASQPRDTEAFF. CDR3 DNA sequence: TGTGCCAGCCAGCCCAGAGACACTGAAGCTTTCTTT.

CDR3 DNA: TGCAGCGTTCAACGACAGTACGAGCAGTACTTC. This sequence encodes CSVQRQYEQYF. The gene calls are TRBV29-1 and TRBJ2-7, with D possibly TRBD1 on 5 matching bases. Germline values: CDR1 SQVTM, CDR2 ANQGSEA. V dropped 5 bases and J dropped 4 bases, with 9 bases sitting between them. The CDR3 runs 11 residues.

This chain links TRBV11-2 with TRBJ2-5, with D maybe TRBD2 (5 bases). The germline V gene has CDR1 SGHAT and CDR2 FQNNGV. CDR3 size: 15 residues. The V end lost 1 base, the J end lost 4 bases, and 13 bases lay between the germline ends. Written as DNA, the CDR3 is TGTGCCAGCAGCTTAGTGTCGGGGTTTGGAGAGACCCAGTACTTC. Residues: CASSLVSGFGETQYF.

The chain uses TRBV29-1 and TRBJ1-2; D gene ambiguous. V gave up 3 bases and J gave up 1 base, with 6 bases separating them. From germline, CDR1 is SQVTM and CDR2 ANQGSEA. The CDR3 is 12 residues long. In DNA, the CDR3 is TGCAGCGTTGAGCCCAGTAACTATGGCTACACCTTC. Protein: CSVEPSNYGYTF.

V gene TRBV11-2 combines with J gene TRBJ1-1; 8 nucleotides match TRBD1. There are 17 residues in the CDR3. Per the germline V gene, CDR1 is SGHAT and CDR2 is FQNNGV. V was clipped by 1 base and J by 3 bases; unmatched bases: 10. The CDR3 sequence: CASSLVSLDRVYTEAFF. The CDR3 DNA follows: TGTGCCAGCAGCTTAGTCTCCTTGGACAGGGTTTACACTGAAGCTTTCTTT. Full variable domain (rest looked up from reference TRBV11-2 and TRBJ1-1): EAGVAQSPRYKIIEKRQSVAFWCNPISGHATLYWYQQILGQGPKLLIQFQNNGVVDDSQLPKDRFSAERLKGVDSTLKIQPAKLEDSAVYLCASSLVSLDRVYTEAFFGQGTRLTVV.

The CDR3 reads CASSQDRAGGYTF. The CDR3 DNA sequence: TGTGCCAGCAGCCAAGACAGGGCAGGCGGCTACACCTTC. The rearrangement links TRBV4-2 to TRBJ1-2, with D perhaps TRBD1 (5 bases). With 0 bases removed from V and 8 bases from J, the gap between germline ends came to 10 bases. This CDR3 contains 13 residues. Germline loops: CDR1 LGHNA, CDR2 YNFKEQ.

J is TRBJ1-6 and V is TRBV23-1, with D perhaps matching TRBD1 (5 bases). TRBV23-1 is identified as an open reading frame with a role that is uncertain. The CDR3 is 15 residues long. Trimming removed 11 bases from V and 5 bases from J, with 19 bases in between. The CDR3 here is CASGLWGFNNSPLHF. The CDR3 coding sequence is TGCGCCTCAGGACTTTGGGGCTTCAATAATTCACCCCTCCACTTT.

The chain carries TRBV2 and TRBJ1-3; D possibly corresponds to TRBD1 (5 bases). Germline V gene data show CDR1 as SNHLY and CDR2 as FYNNEI. The CDR3 has 13 amino acids. Trimming removed 10 bases from V and 4 bases from J, with 14 bases in between. CDR3 amino acids: CAIQDGEGNTIYF. As DNA, the CDR3 is TGTGCCATACAGGACGGGGAAGGAAACACCATATATTTT. The full variable domain, with the rest looked up from reference TRBV2 and TRBJ1-3, is EPEVTQTPSHQVTQMGQEVILRCVPISNHLYFYWYRQILGQKVEFLVSFYNNEISEKSEIFDDQFSVERPDGSNFTLKIRSTKLEDSAMYFCAIQDGEGNTIYFGEGSWLTVV.

The J gene is TRBJ2-1, the V gene TRBV5-6, with D perhaps matching TRBD2 (6 bases). The germline gives CDR1 SGHDT, CDR2 YYEEEE. The CDR3 is made up of 17 amino acids. V dropped 4 bases and J dropped 5 bases, with 22 bases sitting between them. CDR3 in DNA: TGTGCCAGCAGCCCGCTGGCGGGACCAAAAGACCACAATGAGCAGTTCTTC. Translation: CASSPLAGPKDHNEQFF.

This clonotype was found a few times. This chain uses TRBV7-9 with TRBJ1-2; no definite D call. CDR3 length equals 16 residues. The germline CDR1 and CDR2 sequences are SEHNR and FQNEAQ (reference sequence). V dropped 1 base and J dropped 5 bases, with 17 bases sitting between them. The CDR3 sequence: CASSLVAAVTPYGYTF. The CDR3 bases are TGTGCCAGCAGCTTAGTGGCAGCCGTCACCCCTTATGGCTACACCTTC.

The table lists this clonotype with many counts. V is TRBV12-3 or TRBV12-4 and J is TRBJ1-5, with TRBD1 matching over 9 bases. The CDR3 covers 15 residues. V was pared by 6 bases and J by 2 bases, with 5 bases of the junction left unmatched. The CDR3 bases are TGTGCCAGCAGCCACAGGGGGCTGGGCAATCAGCCCCAGCATTTT. As protein: CASSHRGLGNQPQHF.

The genes are TRBV28 and TRBJ1-5; maybe TRBD1 (5 bases). Trimming stripped 5 bases from V and 0 bases from J, with 20 bases between. CDR1 is MDHEN and CDR2 is SYDVKM in the germline V gene. The CDR3 spans 18 residues. CDR3 DNA sequence: TGTGCCAGCAGTACCCCCACTGACCTCGACAGTAGCAATCAGCCCCAGCATTTT. Encoded protein: CASSTPTDLDSSNQPQHF. Complete variable domain (other parts from reference TRBV28 and TRBJ1-5): DVKVTQSSRYLVKRTGEKVFLECVQDMDHENMFWYRQDPGLGLRLIYFSYDVKMKEKGDIPEGYSVSREKKERFSLILESASTNQTSMYLCASSTPTDLDSSNQPQHFGDGTRLSIL.

V is TRBV12-3 or TRBV12-4 and J is TRBJ1-1; weak D call: TRBD1 (5 bases). Trimming removed 6 bases from V and 1 base from J, with 12 bases in between. The CDR3 is made up of 14 amino acids. Here the CDR3 DNA reads TGTGCCAGCAGAGCAGGGAGGGAGAACACTGAAGCTTTCTTT. Its translation is CASRAGRENTEAFF.

This sequence joins TRBV6-5 and TRBJ1-6; no firm D call. Trimming pared 6 bases from V and 7 bases from J, leaving 7 bases between. CDR3 length: 12 residues. Germline-derived CDR1 and CDR2 are MNHEY and SVGAGI. DNA for the CDR3: TGTGCCAGCAGGCCGACAAATTCACCCCTCCACTTT. Protein sequence: CASRPTNSPLHF.

The chain carries TRBV7-8 and TRBJ1-5, with unresolved D. Looked up from germline, CDR1 is SGHVS and CDR2 is FQNEAQ. Trimming left V 4 bases short and J 9 bases short, with 7 bases between. The CDR3 is 11 amino acids. Written as DNA, the CDR3 is TGTGCCAGCAGCTCTGTCGGGCCCCAGCATTTT. This codes for CASSSVGPQHF.

The chain joins TRBV20-1 to TRBJ1-1, with D unresolved. Germline values: CDR1 DFQATT, CDR2 SNEGSKA (reference sequence). The CDR3 runs 14 residues. Trimming stripped 1 base from V and 3 bases from J, with 12 bases between. CDR3 DNA sequence: TGCAGTGCTAGAGGAGGGAGTTGGCACACTGAAGCTTTCTTT. Its protein product is CSARGGSWHTEAFF.

J is TRBJ1-5 and V is TRBV28; TRBD1 matches at 7 bases. Germline V lookup: CDR1 MDHEN, CDR2 SYDVKM. This CDR3 is 16 amino acids long. The trim removed 8 bases at V and 4 bases at J, leaving 14 bases unmatched. CDR3 protein: CASRLVKEQGNQPQHF. CDR3 DNA: TGTGCCAGCCGTCTAGTCAAGGAACAGGGGAATCAGCCCCAGCATTTT.

This clonotype occurred a few times. The chain couples TRBV6-5 to TRBJ1-5; weak D call: TRBD1 (6 bases). Per germline, CDR1 MNHEY and CDR2 SVGAGI. Deletions cut 8 bases from V and 3 bases from J, with 14 bases between. The CDR3 consists of 14 residues. CDR3 nucleotide sequence: TGTGCCAGCTCGACAGGAAATCTCAATCAGCCCCAGCATTTT. Its protein product is CASSTGNLNQPQHF.